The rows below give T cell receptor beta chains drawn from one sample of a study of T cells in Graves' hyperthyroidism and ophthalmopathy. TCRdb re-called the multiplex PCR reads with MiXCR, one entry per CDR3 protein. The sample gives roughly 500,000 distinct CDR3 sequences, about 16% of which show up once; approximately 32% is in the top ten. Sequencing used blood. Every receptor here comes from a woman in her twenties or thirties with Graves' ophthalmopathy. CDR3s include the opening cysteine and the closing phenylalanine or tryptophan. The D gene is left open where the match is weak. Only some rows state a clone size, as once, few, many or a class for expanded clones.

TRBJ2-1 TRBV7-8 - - CASSPMGGRPYNEQFF TGTGCCAGCAGCCCAATGGGTGGCCGACCCTACAATGAGCAGTTCTTC
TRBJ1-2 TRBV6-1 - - CASSGAGGHTF TGTGCCAGCAGCGGGGCGGGGGGCCACACCTTC
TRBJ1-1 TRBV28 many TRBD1 CASGQGFETEAFF TGTGCCAGCGGACAGGGTTTCGAGACTGAAGCTTTCTTT
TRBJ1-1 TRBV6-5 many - CASSLDVVNTEAFF TGTGCCAGCAGTTTGGACGTAGTTAACACTGAAGCTTTCTTT
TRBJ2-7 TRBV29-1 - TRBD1 CSVPQGPYNSYEQYF TGCAGCGTTCCACAGGGGCCGTATAATTCCTACGAGCAGTACTTC
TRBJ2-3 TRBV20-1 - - CSARNPGENTDTQYF TGCAGTGCTAGAAACCCCGGAGAAAACACAGATACGCAGTATTTT
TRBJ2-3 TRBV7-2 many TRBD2 CASSLSRLAGGHIEQYF TGTGCCAGCAGCTTATCCCGGCTAGCGGGAGGGCATATTGAGCAGTATTTT
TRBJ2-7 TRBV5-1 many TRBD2 CASSSGTSGRLSYEQYF TGCGCCAGCAGCTCCGGGACTAGCGGGAGGCTCTCCTACGAGCAGTACTTC
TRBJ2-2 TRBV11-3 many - CASSPRVGELFF TGTGCCAGCAGCCCTCGGGTCGGGGAGCTGTTTTTT
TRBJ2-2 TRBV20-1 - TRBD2 CSASWTSGPGELFF TGCAGTGCCAGTTGGACTAGCGGGCCCGGGGAGCTGTTTTTT
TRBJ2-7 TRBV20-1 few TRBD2 CSAKRGADYEQYF TGCAGTGCTAAGCGGGGAGCCGACTACGAGCAGTACTTC
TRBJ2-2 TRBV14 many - CASSLQYAGELFF TGTGCCAGCAGCCTTCAGTATGCCGGGGAGCTGTTTTTT
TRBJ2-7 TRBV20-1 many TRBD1 CSASRDRGRYEQYF TGCAGTGCTAGCCGGGACAGGGGGCGATACGAGCAGTACTTC
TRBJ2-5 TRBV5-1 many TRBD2 CASSLAGTSSETQYF TGCGCCAGCAGCTTGGCGGGGACTAGCTCAGAGACCCAGTACTTC
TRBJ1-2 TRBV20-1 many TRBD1 CSATGGTSNYGYTF TGCAGTGCGACAGGGGGCACCTCTAACTATGGCTACACCTTC
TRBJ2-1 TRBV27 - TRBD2 CASSRTTGLSGSRRSYNEQFF TGTGCCAGCAGCCGTACCACGGGACTAAGCGGGAGCCGGCGCTCCTACAATGAGCAGTTCTTC
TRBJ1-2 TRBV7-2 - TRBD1 CASSLDLNRGRYGYTF TGTGCCAGCAGCTTAGATCTGAACAGGGGGCGCTATGGCTACACCTTC
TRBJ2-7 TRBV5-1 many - CASSAQSGTGSMSYEQYF TGCGCCAGCAGCGCCCAGTCCGGTACTGGCTCCATGTCGTACGAGCAGTACTTC
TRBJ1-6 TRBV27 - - CASSQEGDGYNSPLHF TGTGCCAGCAGCCAAGAAGGGGACGGATATAATTCACCCCTCCACTTT
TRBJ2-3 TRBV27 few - CASSLYPYQTSTDTQYF TGTGCCAGCAGTTTATACCCGTACCAAACTAGCACAGATACGCAGTATTTT
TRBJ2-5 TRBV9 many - CASSAGLEETQYF TGTGCCAGCAGCGCGGGACTCGAGGAGACCCAGTACTTC
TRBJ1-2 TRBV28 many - CASSFQGSPYGYTF TGTGCCAGCAGCTTTCAGGGTTCCCCCTATGGCTACACCTTC